This T cell receptor beta chain was sequenced for a study of breast tumors, draining lymph nodes, adjacent tissues. General study results and limits: Luminal-like breast cancer showed significantly higher tumor–nontumor repertoire similarity than basal-like.

Trimming shortened V by 2 bases and J by 10 bases, and 12 bases separated the two germline ends. CDR1 SGHTA and CDR2 FQGTGA come from the germline V gene. The CDR3 is 13 amino acids. This clonotype was counted ten times or more. As yet, its antigen is unknown. TCRdb independently ran MiXCR on the multiplex PCR reads; one entry per CDR3 protein. The sample holds roughly 130,000 distinct CDR3 sequences, approximately 29% seen once. The lymph nodes were axillary draining lymph nodes from breast cancer patients. The J gene is TRBJ2-1, the V gene TRBV7-3; D ambiguous. This clonotype originated in a female donor with breast cancer. Some clones in this sample may be carry-over from other donors' samples. Specimen: axillary lymph node tissue. The DNA for the CDR3 is TGTGCCAGCAGCTTAGCGAGTAGTAGCGAGCAGTTCTTC. This encodes CASSLASSSEQFF.